Listed below are T cell receptor beta chains from one sample, sequenced in a study of shared clonotypes between healthy human individuals. Assay: immunoSEQ multiplex PCR; the TCRdb copy retains only in-frame clones and omits some. This table holds fewer than 600,000 clones, 70% to 80% found once. Sequenced sample: PBMCs. The source is a woman between 40 and 50 years old in good health. Some clones in this sample may be carry-over from other donors' samples. CDR3s include the opening cysteine and the closing phenylalanine or tryptophan. D genes are given only for firm matches. For some rows the clone size is stated as once, few or many, or as a class when expanded; others skip it.

NA	TRBV4-1	TRBD2	TRBJ2-7	CASSPGGAGFYEQYF	TGCGCCAGCAGCCCGGGGGGGGCTGGATTCTACGAGCAGTACTTC
NA	TRBV10-3	NA	TRBJ2-1	CAIRLRNEQFF	TGTGCCATTCGACTGCGCAATGAGCAGTTCTTC
NA	TRBV29-1	TRBD2	TRBJ2-1	CSVNGLAGRRNEQFF	TGCAGCGTTAACGGACTAGCGGGACGGAGAAATGAGCAGTTCTTC
NA	TRBV6-1	NA	TRBJ2-7	CASSESDGSIYEQYF	TGTGCCAGCAGTGAATCCGACGGGTCAATCTACGAGCAGTACTTC
NA	TRBV27	NA	TRBJ2-2	CASTEAGTTNTGELFF	TGTGCCAGCACCGAAGCCGGGACAACGAACACCGGGGAGCTGTTTTTT
NA	TRBV29-1	TRBD2	TRBJ2-3	CSVPPGLAADTQYF	TGCAGCGTTCCTCCGGGACTAGCGGCAGATACGCAGTATTTT
NA	TRBV27	TRBD1	TRBJ2-1	CASSRNRDRVYNEQFF	TGTGCCAGCAGCCGAAACCGGGACAGAGTATACAATGAGCAGTTCTTC
NA	TRBV7-7	TRBD1	TRBJ2-1	CASSPGGNEQFF	TGTGCTAGCAGCCCAGGGGGCAATGAGCAGTTCTTC
few	TRBV6-1	NA	TRBJ2-7	CASTERLEQYF	TGTGCCAGCACGGAAAGGTTAGAGCAGTACTTC
once	TRBV27	NA	TRBJ2-2	CASSLKAGVKTGELFF	TGTGCCAGCAGTTTAAAGGCAGGGGTAAAGACCGGGGAGCTGTTTTTT
NA	TRBV28	NA	TRBJ2-7	CASSPLGYTSYEQYF	TGTGCCAGCAGTCCCCTGGGCTATACCTCCTACGAGCAGTACTTC
once	TRBV28	TRBD2	TRBJ2-3	CASNRDYLDTQYF	TGTGCCAGCAATAGGGACTACCTGGATACGCAGTATTTT
NA	TRBV10-3	NA	TRBJ2-2	CAISGVTGELFF	TGTGCCATCAGTGGGGTCACCGGGGAGCTGTTTTTT
few	TRBV7-7	TRBD2	TRBJ2-1	CASSQRLSGRANEQFF	TGTGCCAGCAGCCAACGACTTAGCGGGAGAGCGAATGAGCAGTTCTTC
NA	TRBV29-1	NA	TRBJ2-5	CSVDLGQETQYF	TGCAGCGTTGATCTAGGCCAAGAGACCCAGTACTTC
once	TRBV27	NA	TRBJ2-5	CASSLSPVVGETQYF	TGTGCCAGCAGTTTATCACCAGTAGTTGGAGAGACCCAGTACTTC
few	TRBV11-2	NA	TRBJ1-1	CASSLRADTEAFF	TGTGCCAGCAGCTTACGCGCGGACACTGAAGCTTTCTTT